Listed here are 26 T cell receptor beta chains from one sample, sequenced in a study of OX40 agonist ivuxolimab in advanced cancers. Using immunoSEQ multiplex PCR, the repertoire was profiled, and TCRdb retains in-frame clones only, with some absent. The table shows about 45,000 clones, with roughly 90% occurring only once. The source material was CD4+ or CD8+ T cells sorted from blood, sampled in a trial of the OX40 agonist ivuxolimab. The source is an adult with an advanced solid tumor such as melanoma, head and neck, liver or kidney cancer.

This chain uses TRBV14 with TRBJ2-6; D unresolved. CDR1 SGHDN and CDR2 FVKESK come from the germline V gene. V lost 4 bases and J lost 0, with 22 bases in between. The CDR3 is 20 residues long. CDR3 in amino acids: CASSLPWPKRHLSGANVLTF. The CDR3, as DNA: TGTGCCAGCAGCCTCCCTTGGCCAAAGAGACATCTCTCTGGGGCCAACGTCCTGACTTTC.

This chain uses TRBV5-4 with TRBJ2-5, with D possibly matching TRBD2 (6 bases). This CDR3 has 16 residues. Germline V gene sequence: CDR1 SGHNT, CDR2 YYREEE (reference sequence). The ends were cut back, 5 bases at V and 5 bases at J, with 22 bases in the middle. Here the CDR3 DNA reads TGTGCCAGCAGAAGGGTCCCTAGCGCGCTGGGGGAGACCCAGTACTTC. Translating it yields CASRRVPSALGETQYF.

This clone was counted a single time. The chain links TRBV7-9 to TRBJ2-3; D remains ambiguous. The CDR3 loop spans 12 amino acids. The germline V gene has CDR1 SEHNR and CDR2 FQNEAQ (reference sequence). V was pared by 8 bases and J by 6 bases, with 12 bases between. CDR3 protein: CASGLPDDTQYF. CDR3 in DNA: TGTGCCAGCGGATTGCCTGATGATACGCAGTATTTT.

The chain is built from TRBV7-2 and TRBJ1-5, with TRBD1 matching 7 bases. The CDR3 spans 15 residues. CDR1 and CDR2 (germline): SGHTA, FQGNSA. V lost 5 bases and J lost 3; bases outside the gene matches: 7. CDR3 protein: CASSRGQLNNQPQHF. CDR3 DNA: TGTGCCAGCAGCCGGGGACAGTTAAACAATCAGCCCCAGCATTTT.

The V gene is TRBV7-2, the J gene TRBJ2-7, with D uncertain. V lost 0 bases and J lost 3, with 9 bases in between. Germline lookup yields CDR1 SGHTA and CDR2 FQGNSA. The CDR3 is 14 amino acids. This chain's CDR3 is CASSLAFGSYEQYF. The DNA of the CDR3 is TGTGCCAGCAGCTTAGCGTTCGGAAGCTACGAGCAGTACTTC. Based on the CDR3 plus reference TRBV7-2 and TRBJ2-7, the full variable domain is GAGVSQSPSNKVTEKGKDVELRCDPISGHTALYWYRQSLGQGLEFLIYFQGNSAPDKSGLPSDRFSAERTGGSVSTLTIQRTQQEDSAVYLCASSLAFGSYEQYFGPGTRLTVT.

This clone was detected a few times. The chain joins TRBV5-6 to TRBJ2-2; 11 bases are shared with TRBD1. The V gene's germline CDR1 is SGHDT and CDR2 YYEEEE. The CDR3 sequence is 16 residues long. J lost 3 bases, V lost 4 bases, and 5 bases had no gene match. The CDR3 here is CASSPGTGGDTGELFF. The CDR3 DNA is TGTGCCAGCAGCCCCGGGACAGGGGGTGACACCGGGGAGCTGTTTTTT.

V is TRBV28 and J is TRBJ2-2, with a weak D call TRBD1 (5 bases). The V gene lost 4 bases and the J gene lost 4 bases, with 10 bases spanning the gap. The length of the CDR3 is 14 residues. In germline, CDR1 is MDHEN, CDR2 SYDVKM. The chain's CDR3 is CASSSTESTGELFF. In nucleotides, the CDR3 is TGTGCCAGCAGTTCGACAGAGTCCACCGGGGAGCTGTTTTTT.

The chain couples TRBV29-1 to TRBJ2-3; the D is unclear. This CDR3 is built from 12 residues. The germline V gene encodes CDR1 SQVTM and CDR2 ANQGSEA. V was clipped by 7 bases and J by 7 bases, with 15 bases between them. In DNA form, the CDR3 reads TGCAGCGCCCTCGAGCCATCTAATACGCAGTATTTT. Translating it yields CSALEPSNTQYF.

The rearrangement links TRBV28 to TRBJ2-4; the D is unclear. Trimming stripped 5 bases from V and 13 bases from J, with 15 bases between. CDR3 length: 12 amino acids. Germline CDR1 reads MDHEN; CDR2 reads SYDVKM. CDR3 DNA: TGTGCCAGCAGTCTTTCGCAGGTGGGCCAGTACTTC. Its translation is CASSLSQVGQYF. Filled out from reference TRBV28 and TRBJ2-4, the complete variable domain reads DVKVTQSSRYLVKRTGEKVFLECVQDMDHENMFWYRQDPGLGLRLIYFSYDVKMKEKGDIPEGYSVSREKKERFSLILESASTNQTSMYLCASSLSQVGQYFGAGTRLSVL.

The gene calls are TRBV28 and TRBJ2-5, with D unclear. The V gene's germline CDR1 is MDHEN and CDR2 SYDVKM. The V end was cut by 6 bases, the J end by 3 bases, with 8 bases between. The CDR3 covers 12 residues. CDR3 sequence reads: CASSPRKETQYF. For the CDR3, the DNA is TGTGCCAGCAGCCCAAGGAAAGAGACCCAGTACTTC.

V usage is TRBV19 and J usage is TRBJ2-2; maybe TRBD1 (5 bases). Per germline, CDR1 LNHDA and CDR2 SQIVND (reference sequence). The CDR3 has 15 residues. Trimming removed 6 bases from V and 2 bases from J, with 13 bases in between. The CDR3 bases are TGTGCCAGTAGCAGATGGGGCGCAAACACCGGGGAGCTGTTTTTT. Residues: CASSRWGANTGELFF.

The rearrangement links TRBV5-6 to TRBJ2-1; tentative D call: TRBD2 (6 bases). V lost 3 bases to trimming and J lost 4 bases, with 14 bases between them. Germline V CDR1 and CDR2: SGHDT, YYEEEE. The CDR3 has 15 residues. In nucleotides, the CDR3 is TGTGCCAGCAGCTCGCTGGCGGGAAATTACAATGAGCAGTTCTTC. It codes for CASSSLAGNYNEQFF.

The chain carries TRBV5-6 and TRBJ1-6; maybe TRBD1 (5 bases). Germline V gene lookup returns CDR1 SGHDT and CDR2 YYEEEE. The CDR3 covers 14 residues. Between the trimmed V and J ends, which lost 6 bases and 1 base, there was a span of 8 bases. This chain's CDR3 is CASTQGSYNSPLHF. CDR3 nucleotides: TGTGCCAGCACTCAGGGATCCTATAATTCACCCCTCCACTTT. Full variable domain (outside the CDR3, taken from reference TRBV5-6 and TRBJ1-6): DAGVTQSPTHLIKTRGQQVTLRCSPKSGHDTVSWYQQALGQGPQFIFQYYEEEERQRGNFPDRFSGHQFPNYSSELNVNALLLGDSALYLCASTQGSYNSPLHFGNGTRLTVT.

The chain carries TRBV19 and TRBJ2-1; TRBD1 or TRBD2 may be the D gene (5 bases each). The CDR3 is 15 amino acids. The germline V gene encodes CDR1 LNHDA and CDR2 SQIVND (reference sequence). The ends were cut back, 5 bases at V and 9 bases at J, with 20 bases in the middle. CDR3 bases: TGTGCCAGTAGTGTGACCCGGGACCAACTACGTGAGCAGTTCTTC. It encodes CASSVTRDQLREQFF.

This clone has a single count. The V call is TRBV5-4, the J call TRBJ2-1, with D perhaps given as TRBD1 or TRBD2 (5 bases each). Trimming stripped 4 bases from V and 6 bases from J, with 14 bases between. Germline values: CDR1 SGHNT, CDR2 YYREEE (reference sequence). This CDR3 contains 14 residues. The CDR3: CASSRWGRGNEQFF. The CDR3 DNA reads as TGTGCCAGCAGCCGATGGGGGAGAGGCAATGAGCAGTTCTTC.

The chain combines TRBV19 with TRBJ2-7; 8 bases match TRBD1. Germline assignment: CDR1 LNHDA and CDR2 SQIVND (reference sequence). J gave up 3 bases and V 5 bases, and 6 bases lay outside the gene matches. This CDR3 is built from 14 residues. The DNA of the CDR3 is TGTGCCAGTAGTTCCCGGACAGGGATCTACGAGCAGTACTTC. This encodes CASSSRTGIYEQYF.

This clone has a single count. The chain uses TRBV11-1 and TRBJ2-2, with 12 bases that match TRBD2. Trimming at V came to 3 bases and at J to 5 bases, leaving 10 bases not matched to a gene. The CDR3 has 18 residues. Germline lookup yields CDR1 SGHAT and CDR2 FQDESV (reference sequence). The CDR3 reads CASSLSSGRATRTGELFF. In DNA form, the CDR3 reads TGTGCCAGCAGCTTGTCTAGCGGGAGGGCTACGCGGACCGGGGAGCTGTTTTTT. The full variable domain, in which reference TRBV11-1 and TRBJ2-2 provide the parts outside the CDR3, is EAEVAQSPRYKITEKSQAVAFWCDPISGHATLYWYRQILGQGPELLVQFQDESVVDDSQLPKDRFSAERLKGVDSTLKIQPAELGDSAMYLCASSLSSGRATRTGELFFGEGSRLTVL.

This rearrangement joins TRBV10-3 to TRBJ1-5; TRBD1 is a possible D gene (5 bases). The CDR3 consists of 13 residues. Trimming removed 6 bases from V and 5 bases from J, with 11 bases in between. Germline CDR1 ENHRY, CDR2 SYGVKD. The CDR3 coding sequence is TGTGCCATCAGCCGGGACGGGCATCAGCCCCAGCATTTT. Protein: CAISRDGHQPQHF.

CDR3 DNA: TGTGCCAGCAGCCCCACAGGGGGCACAGATACGCAGTATTTT. Translating gives CASSPTGGTDTQYF. The chain is built from TRBV7-3 and TRBJ2-3; 7 nucleotides align to TRBD1. CDR1 SGHTA and CDR2 FQGTGA come from the germline V gene. The CDR3 totals 14 residues. V gave up 5 bases and J gave up 1 base; unmatched junction bases: 3. The whole variable domain, filled in from reference TRBV7-3 and TRBJ2-3, reads GAGVSQTPSNKVTEKGKYVELRCDPISGHTALYWYRQSLGQGPEFLIYFQGTGAADDSGLPNDRFFAVRPEGSVSTLKIQRTERGDSAVYLCASSPTGGTDTQYFGPGTRLTVL.

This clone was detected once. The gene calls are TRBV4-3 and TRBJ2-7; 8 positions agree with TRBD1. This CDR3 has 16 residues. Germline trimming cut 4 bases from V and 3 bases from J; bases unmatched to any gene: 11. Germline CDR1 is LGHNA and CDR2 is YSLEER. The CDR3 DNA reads TGCGCCAGCAGCCTTCGCTCTCAGGGGGCTAGCTACGAGCAGTACTTC. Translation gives CASSLRSQGASYEQYF.

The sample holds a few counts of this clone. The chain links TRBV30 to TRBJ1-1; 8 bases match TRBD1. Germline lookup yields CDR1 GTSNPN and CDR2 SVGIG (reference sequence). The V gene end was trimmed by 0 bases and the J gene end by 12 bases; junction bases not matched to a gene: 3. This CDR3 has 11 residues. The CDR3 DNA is TGTGCCTGGAGTGTAGGACAGGGCCCTTTCTTT. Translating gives CAWSVGQGPFF. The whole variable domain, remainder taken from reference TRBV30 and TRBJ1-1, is SQTIHQWPATLVQPVGSPLSLECTVEGTSNPNLYWYRQAAGRGLQLLFYSVGIGQISSEVPQNLSASRPQDRQFILSSKKLLLSDSGFYLCAWSVGQGPFFGQGTRLTVV.

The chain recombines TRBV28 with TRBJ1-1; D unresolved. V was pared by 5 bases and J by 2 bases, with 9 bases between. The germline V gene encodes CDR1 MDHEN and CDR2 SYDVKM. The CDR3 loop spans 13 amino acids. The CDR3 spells CASSGYANTEAFF. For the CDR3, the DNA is TGTGCCAGCAGTGGGTACGCAAACACTGAAGCTTTCTTT. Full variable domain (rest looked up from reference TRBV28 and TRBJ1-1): DVKVTQSSRYLVKRTGEKVFLECVQDMDHENMFWYRQDPGLGLRLIYFSYDVKMKEKGDIPEGYSVSREKKERFSLILESASTNQTSMYLCASSGYANTEAFFGQGTRLTVV.

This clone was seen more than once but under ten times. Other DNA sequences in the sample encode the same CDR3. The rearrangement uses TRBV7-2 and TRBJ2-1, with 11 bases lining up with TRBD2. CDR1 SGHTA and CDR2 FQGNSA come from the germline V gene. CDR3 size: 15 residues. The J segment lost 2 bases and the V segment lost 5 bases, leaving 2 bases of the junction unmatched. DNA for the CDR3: TGTGCCAGCAGCACTAGCGGGAGTCCCTACAATGAGCAGTTCTTC. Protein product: CASSTSGSPYNEQFF.

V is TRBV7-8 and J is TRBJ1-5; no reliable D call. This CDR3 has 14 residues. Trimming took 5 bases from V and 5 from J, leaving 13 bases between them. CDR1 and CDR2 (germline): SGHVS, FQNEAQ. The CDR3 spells CASSATQQDQPQHF. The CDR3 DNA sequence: TGTGCCAGCAGCGCAACTCAGCAGGATCAGCCCCAGCATTTT.

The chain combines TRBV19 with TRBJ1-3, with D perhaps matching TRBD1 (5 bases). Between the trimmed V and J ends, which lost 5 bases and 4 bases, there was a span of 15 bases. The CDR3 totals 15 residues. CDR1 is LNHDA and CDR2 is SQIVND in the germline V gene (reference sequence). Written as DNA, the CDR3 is TGTGCCAGTAGTCCGCAGACGGGGGTCGGAAACACCATATATTTT. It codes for CASSPQTGVGNTIYF.

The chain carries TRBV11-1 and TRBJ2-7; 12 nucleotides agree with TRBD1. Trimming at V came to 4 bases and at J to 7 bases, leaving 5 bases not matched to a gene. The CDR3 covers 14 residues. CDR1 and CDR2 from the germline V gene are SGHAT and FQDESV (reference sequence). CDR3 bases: TGTGCCAGCAGCTGGGGACAGGGGGCGGGGGAGCAGTACTTC. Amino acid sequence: CASSWGQGAGEQYF.